One sample yielded the 25 T cell receptor beta chains listed below, sequenced in a study of blood T cell repertoires in COVID-19. Assay used: immunoSEQ multiplex PCR; TCRdb lists only in-frame clones, some missing. The table includes over 100,000 clones, around 82% detected once. The sequenced sample was peripheral blood. These receptor sequences come from a human donor in a cohort sampled during active or convalescent COVID-19.

This chain links TRBV4-1 with TRBJ2-3; 7 bases agree with TRBD2. The ends lost 1 base at V and 5 bases at J; junction bases unmatched: 12. CDR1 is MGHRA and CDR2 is YSYEKL in the germline V gene. This CDR3 region has 17 residues. The DNA of the CDR3 is TGCGCCAGCAGCCAAGGCAACGGGAGGATTAGTCGAGATACGCAGTATTTT. Translation gives CASSQGNGRISRDTQYF.

This clone was recorded a few times. The chain employs TRBV7-2 and TRBJ2-7; TRBD2 matches at 10 bases. Germline-derived CDR1 and CDR2 are SGHTA and FQGNSA. V shed 5 bases, J shed 4 bases, and the junction held 2 bases outside the gene matches. The CDR3 runs 13 residues. For the CDR3, the DNA is TGTGCCAGCAGCCCTAGCGGGGGTTACGAGCAGTACTTC. It codes for CASSPSGGYEQYF.

V gene TRBV19 combines with J gene TRBJ1-6, with a tentative D call TRBD1 (5 bases). CDR3 length equals 14 residues. V was cut by 7 bases and J by 5 bases, with 12 bases left in between. Germline V gives CDR1 LNHDA, CDR2 SQIVND (reference sequence). DNA of the CDR3: TGTGCCAGTAAGGTTACAGGCGATAATTCACCCCTCCACTTT. Its translation is CASKVTGDNSPLHF.

This chain links TRBV19 with TRBJ1-2; D gene unclear. Trimming took 1 base from V and 5 from J, leaving 17 bases between them. Germline CDR1 is LNHDA and CDR2 is SQIVND (reference sequence). This CDR3 is 16 amino acids long. The CDR3 here is CASSIVAVRLPYGYTF. In DNA, the CDR3 is TGTGCCAGTAGTATAGTCGCGGTACGCTTACCTTATGGCTACACCTTC.

The V and J genes are TRBV30 and TRBJ1-2; a weak D match, TRBD1 (6 bases). V was pared by 1 base and J by 5 bases, with 17 bases between. The CDR3 totals 15 residues. Germline V gives CDR1 GTSNPN, CDR2 SVGIG (reference sequence). The CDR3 protein is CAWSGLGTSSYGYTF. In nucleotides, the CDR3 is TGTGCCTGGAGTGGACTCGGGACATCCTCATATGGCTACACCTTC. Complete variable domain (other parts from reference TRBV30 and TRBJ1-2): SQTIHQWPATLVQPVGSPLSLECTVEGTSNPNLYWYRQAAGRGLQLLFYSVGIGQISSEVPQNLSASRPQDRQFILSSKKLLLSDSGFYLCAWSGLGTSSYGYTFGSGTRLTVV.

The genes are TRBV28 and TRBJ2-5; the D is unclear. CDR1 is MDHEN and CDR2 is SYDVKM in the germline V gene. This CDR3 is 14 amino acids long. Trimming took 6 bases from V and 2 from J, leaving 13 bases between them. The CDR3 DNA sequence: TGTGCCAGCAGAACGACTGCGTGGCAAGAGACCCAGTACTTC. Its protein product is CASRTTAWQETQYF.

This clone was found a few times. The genes are TRBV7-9 and TRBJ1-1; a possible D gene is TRBD1 (5 bases). Germline V CDR1 and CDR2: SEHNR, FQNEAQ (reference sequence). Deletions cut 4 bases from V and 1 base from J, with 10 bases between. The CDR3 has 14 amino acids. The CDR3 is CASSYDTGNTEAFF. The CDR3 DNA follows: TGTGCCAGCAGCTACGACACAGGGAACACTGAAGCTTTCTTT.

This chain links TRBV5-6 with TRBJ2-7, with 7 bases that match TRBD2. CDR3 length equals 13 residues. V gave up 4 bases and J gave up 2 bases; unmatched junction bases: 3. Germline V gene sequence: CDR1 SGHDT, CDR2 YYEEEE. CDR3 sequence reads: CASSTGGTYEQYF. CDR3 nucleotide sequence: TGTGCCAGCAGCACGGGGGGTACCTACGAGCAGTACTTC. The full variable domain, completed using reference TRBV5-6 and TRBJ2-7, is DAGVTQSPTHLIKTRGQQVTLRCSPKSGHDTVSWYQQALGQGPQFIFQYYEEEERQRGNFPDRFSGHQFPNYSSELNVNALLLGDSALYLCASSTGGTYEQYFGPGTRLTVT.

V gene TRBV11-2 combines with J gene TRBJ1-2, with D unclear. Germline V gene data show CDR1 as SGHAT and CDR2 as FQNNGV. This CDR3 spans 14 amino acids. The V end lost 0 bases, the J end lost 4 bases, and 9 bases lay between the germline ends. CDR3 protein: CASSLDGAGYGYTF. CDR3 nucleotides: TGTGCCAGCAGCTTAGATGGCGCGGGCTATGGCTACACCTTC.

This chain joins TRBV5-4 and TRBJ2-7, with TRBD1 matching 9 bases. Germline lookup yields CDR1 SGHNT and CDR2 YYREEE (reference sequence). Trimming removed 4 bases from V and 3 bases from J; junction bases left unmatched: 11. The CDR3 sequence is 16 residues long. The CDR3 loop reads CASSRNPGQGIYEQYF. As DNA, the CDR3 is TGTGCCAGCAGCCGGAATCCGGGACAGGGCATCTACGAGCAGTACTTC.

V and J are TRBV29-1 and TRBJ2-7, with TRBD1 matching 9 bases. V trimming: 4 bases; J trimming: 3 bases; junction bases outside the gene matches: 4. The CDR3 has 13 residues. CDR1 is SQVTM and CDR2 is ANQGSEA in the germline V gene. In DNA form, the CDR3 reads TGCAGCGTTGCAGGGACAGGGAGCTACGAGCAGTACTTC. Its protein product is CSVAGTGSYEQYF.

This clone has only one observation. V is TRBV11-2 and J is TRBJ1-6; the match to TRBD1 covers 7 bases. CDR1 and CDR2 (germline): SGHAT, FQNNGV. The trim removed 6 bases at V and 5 bases at J, leaving 7 bases unmatched. This CDR3 has 15 amino acids. In nucleotides, the CDR3 is TGTGCCAGCAGTTGGACAGGACAACATAATTCACCCCTCCACTTT. Amino acids: CASSWTGQHNSPLHF.

The chain has TRBV7-2 and TRBJ1-1; D remains ambiguous. Germline V lookup: CDR1 SGHTA, CDR2 FQGNSA. The CDR3 is 15 amino acids. Trimming shortened V by 4 bases and J by 0 bases, and 12 bases separated the two germline ends. CDR3 DNA sequence: TGTGCCAGCAGCTCCGAGGGTTTGATGAACACTGAAGCTTTCTTT. This encodes CASSSEGLMNTEAFF.

This chain connects TRBV18 to TRBJ2-4; perhaps TRBD2 as D (7 bases). The CDR3 has 16 amino acids. CDR1 and CDR2 (germline): KGHSH, LQKENI. With 1 base removed from V and 3 bases from J, the gap between germline ends came to 13 bases. The DNA for the CDR3 is TGTGCCAGCTCACCACAGGGGGTAGCGGGCAAAAACATTCAGTACTTC. Residues: CASSPQGVAGKNIQYF.

CDR3 DNA sequence: TGTGCCACCTCCCCCCCAGGACAGCTAGCCTATGGCTACACCTTC. Translated: CATSPPGQLAYGYTF. The V call is TRBV28, the J call TRBJ1-2, with D maybe TRBD1 (6 bases). Germline V gives CDR1 MDHEN, CDR2 SYDVKM. CDR3 length: 15 amino acids. V gave up 10 bases and J gave up 4 bases, with 22 bases separating them.

This chain connects TRBV6-2 or TRBV6-3 to TRBJ2-5; 8 positions agree with TRBD1. Trimming took 2 bases from V and 5 from J; bases not matched to a gene: 4. This CDR3 contains 14 residues. Germline V CDR1 and CDR2: MNHEY, SVGEGT. The CDR3 region has the DNA TGTGCCAGCAGTTACGGGACAGGATTGGAGACCCAGTACTTC. Residues: CASSYGTGLETQYF.

This clone turned up a few times. The V call is TRBV5-1, the J call TRBJ2-1, with 10 bases lining up with TRBD2. CDR1 and CDR2 (germline): SGHRS, YFSETQ. The V and J ends lost 3 bases and 5 bases, in that order; junction bases with no gene match: 8. CDR3 length: 16 residues. CDR3 region: CASSSLLAGEHNEQFF. The DNA of the CDR3 is TGCGCCAGCAGCTCCCTGCTAGCGGGGGAGCACAATGAGCAGTTCTTC.

The chain is built from TRBV12-3 or TRBV12-4 and TRBJ1-5; a possible D gene is TRBD1 (6 bases). CDR3 size: 11 residues. The V end lost 5 bases, the J end lost 11 bases, and 10 bases lay between the germline ends. For the CDR3, the DNA is TGTGCCAGCAGTCAGGGGACGGCCCAGCATTTT. It translates to CASSQGTAQHF.

V gene TRBV6-2 or TRBV6-3 combines with J gene TRBJ2-4, with 10 positions matching TRBD1. V shed 5 bases and J 8 bases; nucleotides not matched to a gene: 6. Germline V gene lookup returns CDR1 MNHEY and CDR2 SVGEGT. The CDR3 has 14 amino acids. CDR3: CASSRDRGLDIQYF. The CDR3 bases are TGTGCCAGCAGTCGGGACAGGGGATTGGACATTCAGTACTTC.

This clone was picked up a small number of times. The rearrangement links TRBV11-3 to TRBJ2-1; D is unclear. In germline, CDR1 is SGHNT, CDR2 YENEEA. V was shortened by 5 bases and J by 0 bases, with 5 bases between the two germline ends. The CDR3 is 13 residues long. CDR3 sequence: CASSRVSYNEQFF. CDR3 coding DNA: TGTGCCAGCAGCCGAGTCTCCTACAATGAGCAGTTCTTC.

This chain connects TRBV19 to TRBJ2-2; possible D gene TRBD1, 5 bases. The CDR3 contains 14 residues. Trimming stripped 6 bases from V and 1 base from J, with 9 bases between. The germline CDR1 and CDR2 sequences are LNHDA and SQIVND (reference sequence). The CDR3 is CASRRQQNTGELFF. CDR3 DNA: TGTGCCAGTAGAAGACAGCAGAACACCGGGGAGCTGTTTTTT.

V usage is TRBV19 and J usage is TRBJ1-1; D gene ambiguous. This CDR3 comprises 16 residues. Trimming stripped 0 bases from V and 1 base from J, with 12 bases between. The germline V gene has CDR1 LNHDA and CDR2 SQIVND (reference sequence). In nucleotides, the CDR3 is TGTGCCAGTAGTATAGATCCGAGAGGGAAGAACACTGAAGCTTTCTTT. It specifies CASSIDPRGKNTEAFF.

The chain couples TRBV28 to TRBJ1-2; D is uncertain. This CDR3 contains 13 residues. CDR1 is MDHEN, CDR2 SYDVKM, per germline. V dropped 2 bases and J dropped 3 bases, with 7 bases sitting between them. CDR3 nucleotide sequence: TGTGCCAGCAGTTTAATGGTAGACTATGGCTACACCTTC. Protein sequence: CASSLMVDYGYTF.

The chain has TRBV7-8 and TRBJ2-5, with TRBD2 matching 9 bases. V shed 5 bases, J shed 5 bases, and the junction held 12 bases outside the gene matches. The CDR3 is 16 amino acids. Germline-derived CDR1 and CDR2 are SGHVS and FQNEAQ. CDR3 region: CASSPLAGGGRETQYF. CDR3 coding DNA: TGTGCCAGCAGCCCCCTGGCGGGGGGGGGCCGGGAGACCCAGTACTTC.

The J gene is TRBJ2-7, the V gene TRBV27; the match to TRBD2 covers 9 bases. Per the germline V gene, CDR1 is MNHEY and CDR2 is SMNVEV (reference sequence). This CDR3 has 14 amino acids. The J segment lost 3 bases and the V segment lost 2 bases, leaving 2 bases of the junction unmatched. This CDR3 is CASSLLAGNYEQYF. CDR3 DNA: TGTGCCAGCAGTTTACTAGCGGGAAACTACGAGCAGTACTTC.